This T cell receptor beta chain was profiled in a study of T cells after yellow fever vaccination. The wider study: SMART-Seq v4 Ultra Low Input handled preparation of low-cell-number fractions.

TCRdb re-called the 5' RACE reads with MiXCR, one entry per CDR3 protein. This sample carries approximately 580,000 distinct CDR3 sequences, roughly a sixth of them seen once, and the ten largest clones take roughly 17%. There are a few counts of this clonotype. No antigen is known for it. General observations from the study: FACS-sorted repertoires could contain abundant clonotypes contaminating from the bulk population. A minor fraction of clonotypes spanned both CD4 and CD8 compartments. Compared with primary, the secondary response was weaker and peaked at day 5, not 15.

This clonotype was sampled from a man between 18 and 29 years old who received the YFV17D yellow fever vaccine. The sample in question was PBMCs, obtained roughly 5 days after the first yellow fever vaccination.

The CDR3 nucleotides are TGTGCCAGCAGACGTTTGCCAGATACGCAGTATTTT. Protein: CASRRLPDTQYF. The chain couples TRBV12-3 or TRBV12-4 to TRBJ2-3; D remains unclear. The CDR3 runs 12 residues. Trimming removed 6 bases at V and 4 bases at J, with 8 bases between.